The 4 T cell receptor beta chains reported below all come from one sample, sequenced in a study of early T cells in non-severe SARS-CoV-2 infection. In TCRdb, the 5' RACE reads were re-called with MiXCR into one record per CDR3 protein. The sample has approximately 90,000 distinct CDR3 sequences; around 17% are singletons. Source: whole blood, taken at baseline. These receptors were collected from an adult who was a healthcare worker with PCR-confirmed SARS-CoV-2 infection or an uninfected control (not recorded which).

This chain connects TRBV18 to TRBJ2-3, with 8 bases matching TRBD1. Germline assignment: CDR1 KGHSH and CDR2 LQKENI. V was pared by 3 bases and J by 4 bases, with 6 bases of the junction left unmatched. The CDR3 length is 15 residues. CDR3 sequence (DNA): TGTGCCAGCTCACCTCGACAGGGGTCCCCAGATACGCAGTATTTT. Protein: CASSPRQGSPDTQYF.

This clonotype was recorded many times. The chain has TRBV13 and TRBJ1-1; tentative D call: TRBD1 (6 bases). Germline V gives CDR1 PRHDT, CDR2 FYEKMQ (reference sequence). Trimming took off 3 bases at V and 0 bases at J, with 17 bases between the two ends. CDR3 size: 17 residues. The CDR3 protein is CASSFPGGQGMNTEAFF. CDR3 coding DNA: TGTGCCAGCAGCTTCCCCGGGGGCCAGGGTATGAACACTGAAGCTTTCTTT.

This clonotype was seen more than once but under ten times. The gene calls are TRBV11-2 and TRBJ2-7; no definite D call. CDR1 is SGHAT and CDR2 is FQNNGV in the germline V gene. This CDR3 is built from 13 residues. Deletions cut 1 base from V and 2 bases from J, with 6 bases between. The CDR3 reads CASSLGRPYEQYF. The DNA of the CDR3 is TGTGCCAGCAGCTTAGGGCGACCCTACGAGCAGTACTTC. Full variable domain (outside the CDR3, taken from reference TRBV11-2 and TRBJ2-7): EAGVAQSPRYKIIEKRQSVAFWCNPISGHATLYWYQQILGQGPKLLIQFQNNGVVDDSQLPKDRFSAERLKGVDSTLKIQPAKLEDSAVYLCASSLGRPYEQYFGPGTRLTVT.

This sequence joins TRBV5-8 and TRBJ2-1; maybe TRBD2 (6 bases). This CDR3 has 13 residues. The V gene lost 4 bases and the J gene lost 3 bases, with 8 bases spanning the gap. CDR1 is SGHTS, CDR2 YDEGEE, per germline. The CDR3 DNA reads TGTGCCAGCAGCCGGGACTTCTACAATGAGCAGTTCTTC. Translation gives CASSRDFYNEQFF.